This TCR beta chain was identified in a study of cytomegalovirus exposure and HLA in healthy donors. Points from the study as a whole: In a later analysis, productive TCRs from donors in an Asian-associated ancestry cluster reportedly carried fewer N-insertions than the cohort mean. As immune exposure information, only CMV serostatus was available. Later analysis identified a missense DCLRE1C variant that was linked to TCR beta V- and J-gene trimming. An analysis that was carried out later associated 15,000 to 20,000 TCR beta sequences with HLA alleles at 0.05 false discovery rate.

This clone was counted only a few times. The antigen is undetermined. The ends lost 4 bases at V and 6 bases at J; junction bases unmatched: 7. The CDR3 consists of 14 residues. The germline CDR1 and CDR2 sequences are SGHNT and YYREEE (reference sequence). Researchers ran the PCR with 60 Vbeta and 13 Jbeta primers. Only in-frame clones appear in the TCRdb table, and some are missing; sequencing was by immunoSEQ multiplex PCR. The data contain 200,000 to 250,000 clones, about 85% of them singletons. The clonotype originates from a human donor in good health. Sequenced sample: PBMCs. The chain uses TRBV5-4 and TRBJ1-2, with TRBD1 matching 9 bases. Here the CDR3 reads CASSPGQGRDGYTF. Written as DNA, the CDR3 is TGTGCCAGCAGCCCCGGACAGGGGAGGGATGGCTACACCTTC.